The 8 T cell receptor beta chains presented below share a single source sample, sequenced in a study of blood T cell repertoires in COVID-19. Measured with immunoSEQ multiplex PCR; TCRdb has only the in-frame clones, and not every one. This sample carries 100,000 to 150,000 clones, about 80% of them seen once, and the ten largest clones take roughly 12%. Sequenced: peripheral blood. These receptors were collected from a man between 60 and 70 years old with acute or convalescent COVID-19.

DNA of the CDR3: TGTGCCAGCAGCCTCGCGGGGGCTGAACAACCGTATGGCTACACCTTC. It codes for CASSLAGAEQPYGYTF. The V call is TRBV7-3, the J call TRBJ1-2; D is perhaps TRBD1 (6 bases). The V end was cut by 5 bases, the J end by 5 bases, with 21 bases between. The CDR3 runs 16 residues. Germline V gene data show CDR1 as SGHTA and CDR2 as FQGTGA. Combining the CDR3 with reference TRBV7-3 and TRBJ1-2 gives the whole variable domain GAGVSQTPSNKVTEKGKYVELRCDPISGHTALYWYRQSLGQGPEFLIYFQGTGAADDSGLPNDRFFAVRPEGSVSTLKIQRTERGDSAVYLCASSLAGAEQPYGYTFGSGTRLTVV.

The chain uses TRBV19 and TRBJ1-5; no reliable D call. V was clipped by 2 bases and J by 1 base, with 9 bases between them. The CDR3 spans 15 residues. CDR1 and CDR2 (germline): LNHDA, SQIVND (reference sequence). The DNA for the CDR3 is TGTGCCAGTAGTATATATCACGAGAGCAATCAGCCCCAGCATTTT. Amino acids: CASSIYHESNQPQHF.

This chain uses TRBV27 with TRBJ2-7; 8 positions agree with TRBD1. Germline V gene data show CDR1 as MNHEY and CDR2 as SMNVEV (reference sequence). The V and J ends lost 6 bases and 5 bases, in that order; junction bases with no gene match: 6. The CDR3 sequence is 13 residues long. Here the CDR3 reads CASRGTGFNEQYF. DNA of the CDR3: TGTGCCAGCAGGGGGACAGGCTTCAACGAGCAGTACTTC.

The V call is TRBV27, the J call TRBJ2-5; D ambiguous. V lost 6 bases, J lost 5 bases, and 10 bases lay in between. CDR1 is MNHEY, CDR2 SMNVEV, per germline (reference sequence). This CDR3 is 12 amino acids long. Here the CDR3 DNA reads TGTGCCAGCAGCTCTATCGGGGAGACCCAGTACTTC. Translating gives CASSSIGETQYF.

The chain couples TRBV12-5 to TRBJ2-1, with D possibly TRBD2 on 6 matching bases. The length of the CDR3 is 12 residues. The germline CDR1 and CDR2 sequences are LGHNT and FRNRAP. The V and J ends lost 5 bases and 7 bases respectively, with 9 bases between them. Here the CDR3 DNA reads TGTGCTAGTGGTGGACTACTTAATGAGCAGTTCTTC. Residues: CASGGLLNEQFF.

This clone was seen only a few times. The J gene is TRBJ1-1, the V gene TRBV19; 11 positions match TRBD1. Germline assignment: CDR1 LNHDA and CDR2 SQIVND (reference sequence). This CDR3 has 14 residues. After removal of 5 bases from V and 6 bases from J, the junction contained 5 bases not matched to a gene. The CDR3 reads CASSLRDRGSEAFF. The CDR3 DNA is TGTGCCAGTAGTCTCCGGGACAGGGGGTCTGAAGCTTTCTTT. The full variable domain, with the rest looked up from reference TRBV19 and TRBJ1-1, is DGGITQSPKYLFRKEGQNVTLSCEQNLNHDAMYWYRQDPGQGLRLIYYSQIVNDFQKGDIAEGYSVSREKKESFPLTVTSAQKNPTAFYLCASSLRDRGSEAFFGQGTRLTVV.

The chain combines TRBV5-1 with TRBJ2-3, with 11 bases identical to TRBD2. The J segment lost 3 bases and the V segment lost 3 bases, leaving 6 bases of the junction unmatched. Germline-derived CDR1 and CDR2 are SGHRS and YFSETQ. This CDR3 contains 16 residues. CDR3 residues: CASSWTLAGATDTQYF. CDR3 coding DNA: TGCGCCAGCAGCTGGACACTAGCGGGGGCGACAGATACGCAGTATTTT.

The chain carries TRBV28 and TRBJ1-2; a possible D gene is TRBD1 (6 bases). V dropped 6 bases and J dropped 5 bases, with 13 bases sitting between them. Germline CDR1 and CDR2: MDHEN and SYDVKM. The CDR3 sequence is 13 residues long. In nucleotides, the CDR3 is TGTGCCAGCAGGACAGGTCGCCATTATGGCTACACCTTC. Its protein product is CASRTGRHYGYTF.